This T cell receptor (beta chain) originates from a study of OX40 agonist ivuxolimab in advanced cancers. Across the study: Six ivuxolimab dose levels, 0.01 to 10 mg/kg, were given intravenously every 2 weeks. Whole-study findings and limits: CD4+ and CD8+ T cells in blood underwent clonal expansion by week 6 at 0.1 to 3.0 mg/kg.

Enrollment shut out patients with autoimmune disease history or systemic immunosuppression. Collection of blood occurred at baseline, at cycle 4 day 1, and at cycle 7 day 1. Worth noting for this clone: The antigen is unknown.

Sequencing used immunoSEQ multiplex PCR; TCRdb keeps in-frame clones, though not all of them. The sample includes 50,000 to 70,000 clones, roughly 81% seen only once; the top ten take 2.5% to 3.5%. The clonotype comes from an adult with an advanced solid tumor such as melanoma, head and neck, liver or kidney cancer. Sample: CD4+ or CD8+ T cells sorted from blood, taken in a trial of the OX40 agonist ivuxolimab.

The CDR3 spells CASSESISGNTIYF. The CDR3 DNA reads as TGTGCCAGCAGTGAAAGTATTTCTGGAAACACCATATATTTT. This rearrangement joins TRBV2 to TRBJ1-3; D is ambiguous. V lost 2 bases and J 1 base, leaving 6 bases between the germline ends. Germline V CDR1 and CDR2: SNHLY, FYNNEI. The CDR3 length is 14 residues.